The 13 T cell receptor beta chains reported below all come from one sample, sequenced in a study of blood T cell repertoires in COVID-19. Sequencing used immunoSEQ multiplex PCR; TCRdb keeps in-frame clones, though not all of them. The sample includes some 250,000 clones, about 90% of them seen just once. The sequencing sample was made of peripheral blood. The receptors stem from a man in his 60s with acute or convalescent COVID-19.

The chain employs TRBV25-1 and TRBJ2-1; tentatively, D is TRBD2 (5 bases). This CDR3 contains 14 residues. V was pared by 3 bases and J by 8 bases, with 14 bases between. From germline, CDR1 is MGHDK and CDR2 SYGVNS. CDR3: CASSEVEAVHEQFF. For the CDR3, the DNA is TGTGCCAGCAGTGAGGTAGAAGCGGTTCATGAGCAGTTCTTC.

This chain uses TRBV5-1 with TRBJ2-2; TRBD1 is a possible D gene (5 bases). CDR1 and CDR2 from the germline V gene are SGHRS and YFSETQ. Trimming took 0 bases from V and 2 from J, leaving 8 bases between them. CDR3 size: 15 residues. The CDR3: CASSLAGHNTGELFF. CDR3 bases: TGCGCCAGCAGCTTGGCCGGACACAACACCGGGGAGCTGTTTTTT.

The CDR3 region has the DNA TGTGCCAGCTGCCCAGGCGGCTTCTACGAGCAGTACTTC. This sequence encodes CASCPGGFYEQYF. The J gene is TRBJ2-7, the V gene TRBV6-2 or TRBV6-3; D is undetermined. Germline-derived CDR1 and CDR2 are MNHEY and SVGEGT. There are 13 residues in the CDR3. Trimming took 8 bases from V and 3 from J, leaving 14 bases between them.

The rearrangement joins TRBV19 to TRBJ2-1, with a weak D call TRBD2 (6 bases). Germline lookup yields CDR1 LNHDA and CDR2 SQIVND (reference sequence). V gave up 3 bases and J gave up 0 bases, with 12 bases separating them. The CDR3 runs to 16 residues. The CDR3 here is CASSMGDWSSYNEQFF. DNA of the CDR3: TGTGCCAGTAGTATGGGGGACTGGAGCTCCTACAATGAGCAGTTCTTC.

The V call is TRBV24-1, the J call TRBJ2-1, with D perhaps TRBD1 (5 bases). The CDR3 has 14 amino acids. V was clipped by 9 bases and J by 4 bases, with 15 bases between them. CDR1 and CDR2 from the germline V gene are KGHDR and SFDVKD. CDR3 DNA sequence: TGTGCCACCGCTAGGGGCAACCTTTACAATGAGCAGTTCTTC. Protein sequence: CATARGNLYNEQFF.

The chain links TRBV27 to TRBJ2-5; 14 bases map to TRBD2. Germline lookup yields CDR1 MNHEY and CDR2 SMNVEV (reference sequence). The CDR3 length is 16 residues. The V gene end was trimmed by 5 bases and the J gene end by 3 bases; junction bases not matched to a gene: 5. CDR3 sequence reads: CASSRLGLAGEETQYF. CDR3 nucleotides: TGTGCCAGCAGTCGCTTGGGACTAGCGGGAGAAGAGACCCAGTACTTC.

As DNA, the CDR3 is TGTGCCAGCAGCTTCCTATTGACAGGGGGCTCGGTAGAGACCCAGTACTTC. Protein: CASSFLLTGGSVETQYF. The rearrangement joins TRBV7-8 to TRBJ2-5; 10 nucleotides agree with TRBD1. After removal of 3 bases from V and 4 bases from J, the junction contained 11 bases not matched to a gene. CDR3 length: 17 amino acids. Per the germline V gene, CDR1 is SGHVS and CDR2 is FQNEAQ.

The chain is built from TRBV5-5 and TRBJ2-3, with 9 bases matching TRBD2. The CDR3 totals 16 residues. CDR1 is SGHKS and CDR2 is YYEKEE in the germline V gene (reference sequence). With 0 bases clipped from V and 4 bases from J, the junction kept 6 bases outside the gene matches. DNA for the CDR3: TGTGCCAGCAGCTTGGACCCGGGACTAGCCCCAGATACGCAGTATTTT. Amino acids: CASSLDPGLAPDTQYF. The entire variable domain, with the rest obtained from reference TRBV5-5 and TRBJ2-3, is as follows: DAGVTQSPTHLIKTRGQQVTLRCSPISGHKSVSWYQQVLGQGPQFIFQYYEKEERGRGNFPDRFSARQFPNYSSELNVNALLLGDSALYLCASSLDPGLAPDTQYFGPGTRLTVL.

The chain is built from TRBV5-1 and TRBJ1-1; TRBD1 matches at 8 bases. The V gene end was trimmed by 4 bases and the J gene end by 6 bases; junction bases not matched to a gene: 14. CDR1 is SGHRS and CDR2 is YFSETQ in the germline V gene. The CDR3 consists of 16 residues. Here the CDR3 reads CASSPGTGVWGAEAFF. The CDR3 region has the DNA TGCGCCAGCAGCCCCGGGACAGGCGTATGGGGCGCTGAAGCTTTCTTT. Full variable domain (remainder filled in from reference TRBV5-1 and TRBJ1-1): KAGVTQTPRYLIKTRGQQVTLSCSPISGHRSVSWYQQTPGQGLQFLFEYFSETQRNKGNFPGRFSGRQFSNSRSEMNVSTLELGDSALYLCASSPGTGVWGAEAFFGQGTRLTVV.

V and J are TRBV27 and TRBJ1-5; 10 bases agree with TRBD1. Germline V gene data show CDR1 as MNHEY and CDR2 as SMNVEV (reference sequence). V was clipped by 2 bases and J by 4 bases; unmatched bases: 8. The CDR3 has 17 residues. The CDR3 sequence: CASSLTTGTGVNQPQHF. CDR3 DNA sequence: TGTGCCAGCAGTTTAACGACCGGGACAGGGGTAAATCAGCCCCAGCATTTT.

The chain recombines TRBV4-1 with TRBJ2-3, with D maybe TRBD1 (6 bases). V was clipped by 4 bases and J by 4 bases, with 15 bases between them. This CDR3 spans 15 amino acids. CDR1 is MGHRA, CDR2 YSYEKL, per germline. The CDR3 coding sequence is TGCGCCAGCAGCCCTTTCGAGAAGGGGGCAGATACGCAGTATTTT. Amino acids: CASSPFEKGADTQYF.

The CDR3 protein is CASSQGTDNSPLHF. In DNA, the CDR3 is TGCGCCAGCAGCCAAGGGACAGATAATTCACCCCTCCACTTT. The V call is TRBV4-3, the J call TRBJ1-6; D is perhaps TRBD1 (6 bases). Per germline, CDR1 LGHNA and CDR2 YSLEER. The V end was cut by 1 base, the J end by 5 bases, with 6 bases between. CDR3 length equals 14 residues.

The CDR3 nucleotides read TGTGCCAGCAGCCGTACTAGATTCACAGATACGCAGTATTTT. Protein sequence: CASSRTRFTDTQYF. This chain links TRBV11-2 with TRBJ2-3; TRBD2 might be the D (5 bases). The V gene's germline CDR1 is SGHAT and CDR2 FQNNGV. This CDR3 spans 14 amino acids. Trimming took 5 bases from V and 2 from J, leaving 11 bases between them.